The T cell receptor (beta chain) described here comes from a study of cytomegalovirus exposure and HLA in healthy donors. Per the germline V gene, CDR1 is LNHDA and CDR2 is SQIVND (reference sequence). The V gene lost 3 bases and the J gene lost 4 bases, with 13 bases spanning the gap. The CDR3 length is 14 residues. On this clone itself: Its antigen is currently unknown.

The study's findings and limits: Among CMV-associated TCR beta chains, most appeared HLA-restricted in a later analysis. Many donors carried some public TCRs, although rarity characterized most TCR sequences. In a later analysis, specific HLA alleles were associated with around 17,000 TCR beta sequences at a 0.05 false discovery rate. Several of the most significant clusters appeared linked to common viral pathogens, based on a later analysis.

The PCR had 60 Vbeta and 13 Jbeta primers. Profiled with immunoSEQ multiplex PCR; TCRdb holds only in-frame clones, not every one. The sample lists 150,000 to 200,000 clones; roughly 84% were seen once. Sequenced: PBMCs. This clonotype was sampled from a boy aged 2 to 10 in good health and CMV-seronegative. The chain has TRBV19 and TRBJ2-7; a weak D match, TRBD2 (5 bases). CDR3 residues: CASSMSARGYEQYF. CDR3 DNA sequence: TGTGCCAGTAGTATGTCCGCCCGGGGTTACGAGCAGTACTTC.